One and the same sample provided the 10 T cell receptor beta chains below, sequenced in a study of T-cell memory formation after mild COVID-19. TCRdb used MiXCR to reprocess the 5' RACE reads, holding one entry per CDR3 protein. Altogether 450,000 or so distinct CDR3 sequences are present, approximately 23% being singletons, with the ten largest covering 9.5% to 15%. The specimen was PBMCs or a T cell subset sorted from them (not recorded which). These TCRs come from an adult woman who had mild COVID-19 (a few samples of this study predate the infection). Cell type and time point are not known.

This clonotype was seen more than once but under ten times. The rearrangement joins TRBV7-2 to TRBJ2-7; no clear D gene. The ends were cut back, 5 bases at V and 0 bases at J, with 8 bases in the middle. The germline gives CDR1 SGHTA, CDR2 FQGNSA. This CDR3 region has 13 residues. This CDR3 is CASSGPSSYEQYF. The CDR3 DNA reads as TGTGCCAGCAGCGGTCCGAGCTCCTACGAGCAGTACTTC. The full variable domain, in which reference TRBV7-2 and TRBJ2-7 provide the parts outside the CDR3, is GAGVSQSPSNKVTEKGKDVELRCDPISGHTALYWYRQSLGQGLEFLIYFQGNSAPDKSGLPSDRFSAERTGGSVSTLTIQRTQQEDSAVYLCASSGPSSYEQYFGPGTRLTVT.

The chain joins TRBV11-2 to TRBJ2-2; no clear D. CDR3 size: 13 residues. V lost 10 bases and J 1 base, leaving 10 bases between the germline ends. Germline CDR1 and CDR2: SGHAT and FQNNGV. The CDR3 DNA is TGTGCCAACTATGGGGTGAACACCGGGGAGCTGTTTTTT. Its translation: CANYGVNTGELFF.

The gene calls are TRBV24-1 and TRBJ2-7; the D is unclear. Between the trimmed V and J ends, which lost 4 bases and 7 bases, there was a span of 13 bases. Germline CDR1 is KGHDR and CDR2 is SFDVKD. The CDR3 sequence is 13 residues long. CDR3 loop: CATSDGPWREQYF. The CDR3 nucleotides read TGTGCCACCAGTGACGGGCCCTGGCGGGAGCAGTACTTC.

The chain links TRBV7-9 to TRBJ2-1; D not certain. The CDR3 runs to 11 residues. The germline V and J ends were trimmed by 5 bases and 10 bases, with 9 bases remaining between them. Germline values: CDR1 SEHNR, CDR2 FQNEAQ (reference sequence). CDR3 DNA: TGTGCCAGCAGCCCGACCTCAGAGCAGTTCTTC. Translating gives CASSPTSEQFF. The variable domain in full, completed from reference TRBV7-9 and TRBJ2-1, reads DTGVSQNPRHKITKRGQNVTFRCDPISEHNRLYWYRQTLGQGPEFLTYFQNEAQLEKSRLLSDRFSAERPKGSFSTLEIQRTEQGDSAMYLCASSPTSEQFFGPGTRLTVL.

The chain employs TRBV12-5 and TRBJ2-7; D call uncertain. Germline V gene sequence: CDR1 LGHNT, CDR2 FRNRAP. Trimming took 5 bases from V and 4 from J, leaving 9 bases between them. The CDR3 has 12 residues. CDR3 nucleotides: TGTGCTAGTGGTCCATACGGGTACGAGCAGTACTTC. This translates into CASGPYGYEQYF.

This clonotype occurred a few times. This chain links TRBV28 with TRBJ2-1; maybe TRBD2 (5 bases). The CDR3 runs 11 residues. Trimming took 8 bases from V and 16 from J, leaving 18 bases between them. The germline V gene has CDR1 MDHEN and CDR2 SYDVKM. CDR3 in amino acids: CASGWGVTPFF. In DNA, the CDR3 is TGTGCCAGCGGTTGGGGAGTAACCCCTTTCTTC.

This clonotype turned up a few times. The V gene is TRBV19, the J gene TRBJ1-2; D unclear. CDR1 is LNHDA, CDR2 SQIVND, per germline (reference sequence). The CDR3 loop spans 11 amino acids. V shed 8 bases and J shed 8 bases, with 12 bases lying between them. The CDR3 reads CASHTLGGYTF. The CDR3 DNA is TGTGCCAGTCACACCCTGGGGGGCTACACCTTC.

The J gene is TRBJ1-1, the V gene TRBV11-1; D not certain. Looked up from germline, CDR1 is SGHAT and CDR2 is FQDESV (reference sequence). The length of the CDR3 is 13 residues. Deletions cut 1 base from V and 3 bases from J, with 6 bases between. CDR3 sequence: CASSLDVDTEAFF. The CDR3 DNA follows: TGTGCCAGCAGCTTAGACGTTGACACTGAAGCTTTCTTT.

CDR3 sequence: CATSRARAGVGNIQYF. The CDR3 nucleotides are TGTGCCACCAGCAGGGCCCGGGCAGGGGTTGGTAACATTCAGTACTTC. The V call is TRBV15, the J call TRBJ2-4, with TRBD1 as a possible D gene (6 bases). V lost 3 bases and J 7 bases, leaving 19 bases between the germline ends. This CDR3 has 16 residues. Germline V gene data show CDR1 as LNHNV and CDR2 as YYDKDF (reference sequence).

The V and J genes are TRBV3-1 and TRBJ1-1; TRBD1 might be the D (6 bases). The germline V gene has CDR1 LGHDT and CDR2 YNNKEL (reference sequence). V shed 0 bases and J shed 0 bases, with 20 bases lying between them. CDR3 size: 19 residues. The CDR3 DNA follows: TGTGCCAGCAGCCAAGAAACCCTAGAGGGGGAGACTATGAACACTGAAGCTTTCTTT. Encoded protein: CASSQETLEGETMNTEAFF.